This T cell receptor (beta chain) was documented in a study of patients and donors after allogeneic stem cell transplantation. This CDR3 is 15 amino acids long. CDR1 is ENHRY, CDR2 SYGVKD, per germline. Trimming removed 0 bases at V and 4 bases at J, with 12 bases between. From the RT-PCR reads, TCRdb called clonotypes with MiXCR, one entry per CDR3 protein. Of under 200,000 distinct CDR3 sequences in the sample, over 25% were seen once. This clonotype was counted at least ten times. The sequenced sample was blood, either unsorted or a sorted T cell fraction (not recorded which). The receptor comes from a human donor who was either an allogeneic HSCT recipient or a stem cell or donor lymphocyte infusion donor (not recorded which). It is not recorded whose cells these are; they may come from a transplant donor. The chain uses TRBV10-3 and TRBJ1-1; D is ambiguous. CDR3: CAISESERPATEAFF. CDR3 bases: TGTGCCATCAGTGAGTCTGAACGGCCGGCCACTGAAGCTTTCTTT.